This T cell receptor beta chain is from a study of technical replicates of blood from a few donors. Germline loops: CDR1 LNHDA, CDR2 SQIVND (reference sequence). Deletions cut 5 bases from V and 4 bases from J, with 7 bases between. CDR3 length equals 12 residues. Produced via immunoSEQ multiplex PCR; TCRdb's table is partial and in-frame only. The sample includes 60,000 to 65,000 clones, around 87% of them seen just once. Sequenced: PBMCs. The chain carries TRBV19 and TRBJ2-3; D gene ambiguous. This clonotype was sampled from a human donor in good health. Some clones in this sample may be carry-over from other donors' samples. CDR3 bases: TGTGCCAGTAGTGTACTCGCAGATACGCAGTATTTT. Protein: CASSVLADTQYF.